Sequencing of this T cell receptor (beta chain) was carried out in a study of T-cell memory formation after mild COVID-19. The study's findings and limits: Researchers report contracting CD4+ clones mostly in CM and EM, with CD8+ clones in EMRA. Memory sampled before infection contained some responding clones, suggesting cross-reactive memory joined.

Amplification by 5'RACE using constant-segment primers produced TCR alpha and TCR beta cDNA libraries that carried sample barcodes and UMIs. TCRdb redid the calling of the 5' RACE reads with MiXCR, one entry per CDR3 protein. The sample consists of under 450,000 distinct CDR3 sequences, 14% of them appearing once. The CDR3 runs 13 residues. Germline CDR1 is MDHEN and CDR2 is SYDVKM. Trimming removed 5 bases from V and 6 bases from J, with 12 bases in between. This clonotype was counted only a few times. Antigen unknown. The clonotype was recovered from a man aged 18-30 years who had mild COVID-19 (a few samples of this study predate the infection). Cell type and time point are not known. The sample consisted of PBMCs or a T cell subset sorted from them (not recorded which). V and J are TRBV28 and TRBJ2-3; possibly TRBD1 for D (5 bases). CDR3 protein: CASSIDSVDTQYF. CDR3 DNA: TGTGCCAGCAGTATCGACAGCGTGGATACGCAGTATTTT.